The 10 T cell receptor beta chains given below trace back to one sample, sequenced in a study of cytomegalovirus exposure and HLA in healthy donors. Clones were read by immunoSEQ multiplex PCR, and TCRdb kept only the in-frame ones, dropping some. The sample shows about 340,000 clones, roughly 85% of them seen only once. The material sequenced was PBMCs. These TCRs come from a woman between 18 and 29 years old in good health and CMV-seronegative.

Written as DNA, the CDR3 is TGTGCCATCAGCCGGACAGGGGTAACAACTAATGAAAAACTGTTTTTT. It codes for CAISRTGVTTNEKLFF. This sequence joins TRBV10-3 and TRBJ1-4; 9 nucleotides line up with TRBD1. The CDR3 runs 16 residues. V was pared by 6 bases and J by 0 bases, with 5 bases of the junction left unmatched. From germline, CDR1 is ENHRY and CDR2 SYGVKD.

The chain joins TRBV5-1 to TRBJ1-1; D ambiguous. The CDR3 has 14 amino acids. Germline V CDR1 and CDR2: SGHRS, YFSETQ. With 5 bases removed from V and 4 bases from J, the gap between germline ends came to 15 bases. The CDR3 is CASREMEGSTEAFF. The CDR3, as DNA: TGCGCCAGCAGAGAAATGGAGGGCTCCACTGAAGCTTTCTTT.

The rearrangement links TRBV4-1 to TRBJ1-2; 8 bases map to TRBD1. Germline values: CDR1 MGHRA, CDR2 YSYEKL. The trim removed 0 bases at V and 2 bases at J, leaving 2 bases unmatched. The CDR3 runs 15 residues. As DNA, the CDR3 is TGCGCCAGCAGCCAAGATCCAGGGGGCAACTATGGCTACACCTTC. Protein sequence: CASSQDPGGNYGYTF.

V usage is TRBV6-5 and J usage is TRBJ2-1, with TRBD2 identical over 9 bases. From germline, CDR1 is MNHEY and CDR2 SVGAGI. This CDR3 spans 16 amino acids. Trimming at V came to 0 bases and at J to 4 bases, leaving 4 bases not matched to a gene. CDR3 sequence: CASSYSSGSPYNEQFF. As DNA, the CDR3 is TGTGCCAGCAGTTACTCTAGCGGGAGCCCTTACAATGAGCAGTTCTTC.

The chain employs TRBV4-3 and TRBJ2-5; the D gene is possibly TRBD1 (6 bases). Trimming left V 4 bases short and J 1 base short, with 10 bases between. The CDR3 loop spans 14 amino acids. Germline assignment: CDR1 LGHNA and CDR2 YSLEER. The CDR3 spells CASSPDRFQETQYF. In DNA form, the CDR3 reads TGCGCCAGCAGCCCCGACAGGTTCCAAGAGACCCAGTACTTC.

J is TRBJ1-1 and V is TRBV7-2; D unresolved. Germline V gene data show CDR1 as SGHTA and CDR2 as FQGNSA. The CDR3 contains 16 residues. V was shortened by 4 bases and J by 0 bases, with 15 bases between the two germline ends. The CDR3 sequence is CASSSPGPSMNTEAFF. The CDR3 coding sequence is TGTGCCAGCAGCTCACCTGGGCCTTCCATGAACACTGAAGCTTTCTTT.

The chain carries TRBV7-2 and TRBJ2-3; a weak D match, TRBD1 (7 bases). The germline V gene has CDR1 SGHTA and CDR2 FQGNSA. The V and J ends lost 5 bases and 6 bases respectively, with 18 bases between them. This CDR3 is built from 15 residues. In nucleotides, the CDR3 is TGTGCCAGCAGCCCGACAGGGTGGGGGACTGATACGCAGTATTTT. This gives the protein CASSPTGWGTDTQYF.

The rearrangement uses TRBV4-3 and TRBJ2-1; 9 bases agree with TRBD1. The length of the CDR3 is 15 residues. Trimming took 0 bases from V and 8 from J; bases not matched to a gene: 5. Germline CDR1 is LGHNA and CDR2 is YSLEER. The CDR3 protein is CASSQEQGAIDEQFF. CDR3 in DNA: TGCGCCAGCAGCCAAGAACAGGGGGCGATTGATGAGCAGTTCTTC.

V gene TRBV9 combines with J gene TRBJ1-2; unclear D gene. The CDR3 length is 13 residues. Germline V lookup: CDR1 SGDLS, CDR2 YYNGEE. V lost 3 bases to trimming and J lost 3 bases, with 9 bases between them. The CDR3 sequence: CASSGAEDYGYTF. The CDR3 DNA sequence: TGTGCCAGCAGCGGGGCCGAAGACTATGGCTACACCTTC. Full variable domain (outside the CDR3, taken from reference TRBV9 and TRBJ1-2): DSGVTQTPKHLITATGQRVTLRCSPRSGDLSVYWYQQSLDQGLQFLIQYYNGEERAKGNILERFSAQQFPDLHSELNLSSLELGDSALYFCASSGAEDYGYTFGSGTRLTVV.

The chain uses TRBV29-1 and TRBJ2-1; D perhaps matches TRBD1 (5 bases). Germline V lookup: CDR1 SQVTM, CDR2 ANQGSEA. CDR3 length: 13 residues. The V and J ends lost 7 bases and 0 bases respectively, with 10 bases between them. The CDR3, as DNA: TGCAGCGCCCGACAGAGCTCCTACAATGAGCAGTTCTTC. Its protein product is CSARQSSYNEQFF.